Shown below are 30 T cell receptor beta chains from a single sample sequenced in a study of PD-1 blockade in classical Hodgkin lymphoma. Every patient was affected by relapse after autologous stem cell transplantation, while exposure to brentuximab vedotin was not uniform. Produced via immunoSEQ multiplex PCR; TCRdb's table is partial and in-frame only. This table has tens of thousands of clones, roughly 90% appearing once. The sample here was peripheral blood mononuclear cells (PBMCs), taken at baseline. Receptor source: a human donor with classical Hodgkin lymphoma.

This clone was found once. The chain carries TRBV28 and TRBJ1-2; no firm D call. The CDR3 runs 13 residues. From germline, CDR1 is MDHEN and CDR2 SYDVKM. Trimming left V 3 bases short and J 4 bases short, with 9 bases between. In DNA form, the CDR3 reads TGTGCCAGCAGTTTGGTGGGGTCCTATGGCTACACCTTC. This gives the protein CASSLVGSYGYTF.

The chain joins TRBV18 to TRBJ2-3, with D tentatively TRBD1 (6 bases). This CDR3 comprises 16 residues. V gave up 2 bases and J gave up 0 bases, with 12 bases separating them. Germline V gene lookup returns CDR1 KGHSH and CDR2 LQKENI. CDR3 protein: CASSPGGGGSTDTQYF. The CDR3 coding sequence is TGTGCCAGCTCACCAGGGGGCGGCGGGAGCACAGATACGCAGTATTTT.

This clone was seen once. The chain links TRBV5-1 to TRBJ1-3; D unclear. CDR1 SGHRS and CDR2 YFSETQ come from the germline V gene. Trimming left V 2 bases short and J 0 bases short, with 3 bases between. The CDR3 has 13 residues. CDR3 coding DNA: TGCGCCAGCAGCTTAGACTCTGGAAACACCATATATTTT. This encodes CASSLDSGNTIYF.

This chain links TRBV7-8 with TRBJ1-5; no definite D call. V was cut by 5 bases and J by 4 bases, with 6 bases left in between. Per the germline V gene, CDR1 is SGHVS and CDR2 is FQNEAQ. CDR3 length: 12 residues. The CDR3 DNA reads as TGTGCCAGCAGCCACCTAAATCAGCCCCAGCATTTT. This encodes CASSHLNQPQHF.

This clone is a singleton in its sample. V gene TRBV18 combines with J gene TRBJ2-2; 9 bases are a match to TRBD2. The CDR3 has 18 amino acids. The V segment lost 0 bases and the J segment 1 base; nucleotides outside the gene matches: 6. Germline V gene data show CDR1 as KGHSH and CDR2 as LQKENI. Here the CDR3 DNA reads TGTGCCAGCTCACCACCTAGCGGGGGACCGTTGAACACCGGGGAGCTGTTTTTT. This translates into CASSPPSGGPLNTGELFF.

The CDR3 DNA follows: TGTGCCAGCTCACCACATCCCGCTAGGGTGGGTGAGCAGTTCTTC. Encoded protein: CASSPHPARVGEQFF. This chain joins TRBV18 and TRBJ2-1; D gene ambiguous. The length of the CDR3 is 15 residues. V was pared by 1 base and J by 9 bases, with 16 bases between. The germline V gene has CDR1 KGHSH and CDR2 LQKENI.

This chain uses TRBV5-1 with TRBJ2-5, with 8 nucleotides matching TRBD2. The V and J ends lost 1 base and 5 bases, in that order; junction bases with no gene match: 1. This CDR3 is 13 amino acids long. Looked up from germline, CDR1 is SGHRS and CDR2 is YFSETQ. Written as DNA, the CDR3 is TGCGCCAGCAGCTTGACTAGCGGCGAGACCCAGTACTTC. Protein: CASSLTSGETQYF.

J is TRBJ2-7 and V is TRBV28; D may be TRBD2 (6 bases). Trimming took 11 bases from V and 1 from J, leaving 9 bases between them. Germline V gene sequence: CDR1 MDHEN, CDR2 SYDVKM. The CDR3 length is 11 residues. CDR3 region: CAWGESYEQYF. The CDR3 region has the DNA TGTGCCTGGGGGGAGTCCTACGAGCAGTACTTC.

The chain recombines TRBV10-3 with TRBJ1-1, with D perhaps TRBD1 (5 bases). Germline-derived CDR1 and CDR2 are ENHRY and SYGVKD. V was cut by 4 bases and J by 1 base, with 7 bases left in between. The CDR3 has 13 residues. CDR3 sequence (DNA): TGTGCCATCAGTGCCCAGGGGAACACTGAAGCTTTCTTT. Protein sequence: CAISAQGNTEAFF.

The V call is TRBV7-9, the J call TRBJ2-2; tentatively, D is TRBD2 (6 bases). The CDR3 consists of 17 residues. The ends were cut back, 2 bases at V and 4 bases at J, with 17 bases in the middle. From germline, CDR1 is SEHNR and CDR2 FQNEAQ (reference sequence). The CDR3 region has the DNA TGTGCCAGCAGCTTACCAGTAATGACAGCGGGCACCGGGGAGCTGTTTTTT. Its translation: CASSLPVMTAGTGELFF.

With regard to this clone: The sample has other DNA sequences that encode this CDR3 too. The V call is TRBV6-1, the J call TRBJ2-3, with a tentative D call TRBD2 (5 bases). CDR3 size: 15 residues. Germline values: CDR1 MNHNS, CDR2 SASEGT. V was clipped by 1 base and J by 0 bases, with 8 bases between them. The CDR3: CASSEVLASTDTQYF. The CDR3, as DNA: TGTGCCAGCAGTGAAGTCCTAGCTAGCACAGATACGCAGTATTTT.

This chain links TRBV19 with TRBJ2-1; D unclear. V lost 5 bases and J 7 bases, leaving 15 bases between the germline ends. Germline lookup yields CDR1 LNHDA and CDR2 SQIVND (reference sequence). The CDR3 extends over 14 amino acids. The CDR3 DNA follows: TGTGCCAGTAGTTGGGTCATCTTTGCTAATGAGCAGTTCTTC. It yields the protein CASSWVIFANEQFF.

The V call is TRBV5-5, the J call TRBJ2-3; either TRBD1 or TRBD2 may supply D (6 bases each). Per the germline V gene, CDR1 is SGHKS and CDR2 is YYEKEE (reference sequence). V was pared by 0 bases and J by 2 bases, with 10 bases between. The CDR3 extends over 15 amino acids. The CDR3 sequence: CASSLDRDFTDTQYF. In DNA form, the CDR3 reads TGTGCCAGCAGCTTGGACAGGGACTTCACAGATACGCAGTATTTT.

The J gene is TRBJ2-5, the V gene TRBV5-4; 10 bases fit TRBD2. There are 16 residues in the CDR3. V was pared by 3 bases and J by 5 bases, with 10 bases of the junction left unmatched. Germline V gene sequence: CDR1 SGHNT, CDR2 YYREEE (reference sequence). DNA for the CDR3: TGTGCCAGCAGCTCCACAGCGGGAGGGCCGAGGGAGACCCAGTACTTC. This encodes CASSSTAGGPRETQYF.

This chain joins TRBV5-4 and TRBJ2-2; D gene ambiguous. V dropped 1 base and J dropped 2 bases, with 9 bases sitting between them. Germline CDR1 reads SGHNT; CDR2 reads YYREEE (reference sequence). The CDR3 sequence is 15 residues long. The CDR3 bases are TGTGCCAGCAGCTTGTGGACGGGCAACACCGGGGAGCTGTTTTTT. Its protein product is CASSLWTGNTGELFF.

This clone is classed as medium-sized. The rearrangement joins TRBV14 to TRBJ2-3, with 7 bases that match TRBD2. The CDR3 is 17 residues long. Germline-derived CDR1 and CDR2 are SGHDN and FVKESK. V lost 2 bases, J lost 2 bases, and 10 bases stayed unmatched. CDR3 protein: CASSQILSGLNTDTQYF. The DNA for the CDR3 is TGTGCCAGCAGCCAAATTCTTAGCGGGCTCAACACAGATACGCAGTATTTT.

This clone occurred once. The chain uses TRBV6-5 and TRBJ1-6; possible D gene TRBD1, 6 bases. Per germline, CDR1 MNHEY and CDR2 SVGAGI. The length of the CDR3 is 14 residues. V lost 6 bases to trimming and J lost 7 bases, with 13 bases between them. The CDR3 spells CASSTDRPNSPLHF. In DNA, the CDR3 is TGTGCCAGCAGCACAGACAGGCCAAATTCACCCCTCCACTTT.

The chain carries TRBV29-1 and TRBJ2-7; maybe TRBD2 (5 bases). Trimming removed 5 bases at V and 3 bases at J, with 17 bases between. This CDR3 comprises 14 residues. Germline lookup yields CDR1 SQVTM and CDR2 ANQGSEA. The CDR3 loop is CSVRVGEPDYEQYF. CDR3 DNA: TGCAGCGTTAGGGTCGGGGAACCCGACTACGAGCAGTACTTC.

The V gene is TRBV5-5, the J gene TRBJ2-6; D call uncertain. The germline gives CDR1 SGHKS, CDR2 YYEKEE (reference sequence). The V end lost 6 bases, the J end lost 1 base, and 11 bases lay between the germline ends. There are 15 residues in the CDR3. The CDR3 spells CASNPWGSGANVLTF. CDR3 DNA sequence: TGTGCCAGCAACCCCTGGGGATCTGGGGCCAACGTCCTGACTTTC.

The chain recombines TRBV28 with TRBJ2-7; D unresolved. V lost 11 bases to trimming and J lost 8 bases, with 16 bases between them. The CDR3 extends over 11 amino acids. Germline V gives CDR1 MDHEN, CDR2 SYDVKM. This CDR3 is CALRRKAQQYF. DNA of the CDR3: TGTGCCCTCCGGCGGAAAGCGCAGCAGTACTTC. The full variable domain, with the rest looked up from reference TRBV28 and TRBJ2-7, is DVKVTQSSRYLVKRTGEKVFLECVQDMDHENMFWYRQDPGLGLRLIYFSYDVKMKEKGDIPEGYSVSREKKERFSLILESASTNQTSMYLCALRRKAQQYFGPGTRLTVT.

The chain has TRBV28 and TRBJ1-1; D ambiguous. The V gene lost 1 base and the J gene lost 7 bases, with 4 bases spanning the gap. This CDR3 region has 11 residues. In germline, CDR1 is MDHEN, CDR2 SYDVKM. The CDR3 region is CASSLFGEAFF. The DNA for the CDR3 is TGTGCCAGCAGTTTATTCGGTGAAGCTTTCTTT. The full variable domain, with the rest looked up from reference TRBV28 and TRBJ1-1, is DVKVTQSSRYLVKRTGEKVFLECVQDMDHENMFWYRQDPGLGLRLIYFSYDVKMKEKGDIPEGYSVSREKKERFSLILESASTNQTSMYLCASSLFGEAFFGQGTRLTVV.

The CDR3 region is CASSLSTGISGYEQYF. The DNA for the CDR3 is TGCGCCAGCAGCTTGTCTACGGGGATCAGCGGGTACGAGCAGTACTTC. The V call is TRBV5-1, the J call TRBJ2-7; D perhaps matches TRBD2 (6 bases). Germline assignment: CDR1 SGHRS and CDR2 YFSETQ. The CDR3 runs 16 residues. V dropped 1 base and J dropped 4 bases, with 18 bases sitting between them. The variable domain in full, completed from reference TRBV5-1 and TRBJ2-7, reads KAGVTQTPRYLIKTRGQQVTLSCSPISGHRSVSWYQQTPGQGLQFLFEYFSETQRNKGNFPGRFSGRQFSNSRSEMNVSTLELGDSALYLCASSLSTGISGYEQYFGPGTRLTVT.

V is TRBV11-2 and J is TRBJ1-4; TRBD1 might be the D (5 bases). Germline CDR1 SGHAT, CDR2 FQNNGV. The CDR3 runs 15 residues. Trimming pared 2 bases from V and 5 bases from J, leaving 12 bases between. CDR3 nucleotide sequence: TGTGCCAGCAGCTTAAGTCGACAGCAAAATGAAAAACTGTTTTTT. As protein: CASSLSRQQNEKLFF. The entire variable domain, with the rest obtained from reference TRBV11-2 and TRBJ1-4, is as follows: EAGVAQSPRYKIIEKRQSVAFWCNPISGHATLYWYQQILGQGPKLLIQFQNNGVVDDSQLPKDRFSAERLKGVDSTLKIQPAKLEDSAVYLCASSLSRQQNEKLFFGSGTQLSVL.

The chain carries TRBV11-3 and TRBJ2-3; TRBD2 matches 7 bases. In germline, CDR1 is SGHNT, CDR2 YENEEA. The CDR3 spans 16 residues. J lost 2 bases, V lost 4 bases, and 9 bases had no gene match. The CDR3 nucleotides read TGTGCCAGCAGCTCGTCGTCTAGCGGCCTCACAGATACGCAGTATTTT. Residues: CASSSSSSGLTDTQYF.

This clone occurred a few times. V usage is TRBV6-1 and J usage is TRBJ1-5; D is perhaps TRBD1 (6 bases). V was trimmed by 6 bases and J by 6 bases, leaving 18 bases between them. The CDR3 is 15 amino acids. Germline values: CDR1 MNHNS, CDR2 SASEGT. The CDR3 nucleotides are TGTGCCAGCAGCGCGGGGGCCACCCAAGCTCAGCCCCAGCATTTT. This translates into CASSAGATQAQPQHF.

The genes are TRBV18 and TRBJ2-4; D remains unclear. Germline CDR1 and CDR2: KGHSH and LQKENI. The ends were cut back, 4 bases at V and 2 bases at J, with 12 bases in the middle. This CDR3 comprises 15 residues. DNA for the CDR3: TGTGCCAGCTCACACATCGCCAGGCCCAAAAACATTCAGTACTTC. Translation gives CASSHIARPKNIQYF.

This chain links TRBV9 with TRBJ2-1; 13 bases match TRBD2. Trimming took 0 bases from V and 8 from J; bases not matched to a gene: 14. Germline V CDR1 and CDR2: SGDLS, YYNGEE. The CDR3 consists of 19 residues. DNA of the CDR3: TGTGCCAGCAGCGTAGACCCCCGAAGGACTAGCGGGAGCATCCATGAGCAGTTCTTC. Protein product: CASSVDPRRTSGSIHEQFF.

The chain is built from TRBV4-1 and TRBJ1-5; D is unresolved. The CDR3 loop spans 13 amino acids. V lost 4 bases to trimming and J lost 5 bases, with 9 bases between them. Per germline, CDR1 MGHRA and CDR2 YSYEKL. The CDR3 sequence is CASSPWLDQPQHF. CDR3 DNA sequence: TGCGCCAGCAGCCCTTGGCTTGATCAGCCCCAGCATTTT.

The gene calls are TRBV7-8 and TRBJ1-4, with TRBD1 matching over 8 bases. Germline assignment: CDR1 SGHVS and CDR2 FQNEAQ. The CDR3 contains 16 residues. The ends lost 2 bases at V and 6 bases at J; junction bases unmatched: 8. Written as DNA, the CDR3 is TGTGCCAGCAGCTTACAGTACCAGGGGGCTCATGAAAAACTGTTTTTT. It codes for CASSLQYQGAHEKLFF.

The V gene is TRBV2, the J gene TRBJ2-3; D unresolved. CDR1 and CDR2 from the germline V gene are SNHLY and FYNNEI. Trimming shortened V by 6 bases and J by 2 bases, and 15 bases separated the two germline ends. This CDR3 is 15 amino acids long. CDR3 loop: CASSPERPHTDTQYF. CDR3 bases: TGTGCCAGCAGCCCCGAGCGCCCGCACACAGATACGCAGTATTTT.